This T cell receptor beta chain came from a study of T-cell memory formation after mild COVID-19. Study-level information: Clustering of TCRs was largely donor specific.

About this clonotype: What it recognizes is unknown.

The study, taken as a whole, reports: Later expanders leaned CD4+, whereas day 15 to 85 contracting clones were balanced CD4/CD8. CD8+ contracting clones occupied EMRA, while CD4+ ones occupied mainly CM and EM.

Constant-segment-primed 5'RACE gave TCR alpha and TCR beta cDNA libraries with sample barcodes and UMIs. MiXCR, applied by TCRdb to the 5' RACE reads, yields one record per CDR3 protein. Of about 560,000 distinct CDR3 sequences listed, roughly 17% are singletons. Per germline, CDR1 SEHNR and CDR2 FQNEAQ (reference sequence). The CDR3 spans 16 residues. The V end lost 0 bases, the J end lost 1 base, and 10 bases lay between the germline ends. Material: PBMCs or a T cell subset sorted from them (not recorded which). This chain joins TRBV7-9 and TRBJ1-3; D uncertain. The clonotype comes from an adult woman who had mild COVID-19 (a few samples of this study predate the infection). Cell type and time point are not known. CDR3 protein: CASSLAGVFSGNTIYF. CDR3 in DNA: TGTGCCAGCAGCTTAGCCGGGGTTTTTTCTGGAAACACCATATATTTT.